Below, 32 T cell receptor beta chains from the same sample are listed, as sequenced in a study of technical replicates of blood from a few donors. Assay used: immunoSEQ multiplex PCR; TCRdb lists only in-frame clones, some missing. The sample comprises more than 65,000 clones, about 94% of which are singletons, and roughly 0.37% rests with the top ten. The sequenced sample was T cells isolated from PBMCs. These receptors all stem from a human donor in good health.

The CDR3 DNA follows: TGCGCCAGCAGCCCCCGAACTTCTAGTATTCCAGATACGCAGTATTTT. It yields the protein CASSPRTSSIPDTQYF. The J gene is TRBJ2-3, the V gene TRBV5-1, with D unresolved. This CDR3 region has 16 residues. V was pared by 4 bases and J by 4 bases, with 19 bases between. From germline, CDR1 is SGHRS and CDR2 YFSETQ. Complete variable domain (other parts from reference TRBV5-1 and TRBJ2-3): KAGVTQTPRYLIKTRGQQVTLSCSPISGHRSVSWYQQTPGQGLQFLFEYFSETQRNKGNFPGRFSGRQFSNSRSEMNVSTLELGDSALYLCASSPRTSSIPDTQYFGPGTRLTVL.

This rearrangement joins TRBV5-4 to TRBJ1-1, with D unresolved. This CDR3 region has 14 residues. The germline gives CDR1 SGHNT, CDR2 YYREEE (reference sequence). V lost 3 bases and J lost 9, with 18 bases in between. CDR3 loop: CASSSPEAAKKAFF. CDR3 sequence (DNA): TGTGCCAGCAGCTCCCCCGAGGCAGCTAAAAAAGCTTTCTTT. The whole variable domain, filled in from reference TRBV5-4 and TRBJ1-1, reads ETGVTQSPTHLIKTRGQQVTLRCSSQSGHNTVSWYQQALGQGPQFIFQYYREEENGRGNFPPRFSGLQFPNYSSELNVNALELDDSALYLCASSSPEAAKKAFFGQGTRLTVV.

V usage is TRBV11-2 and J usage is TRBJ1-2; 8 positions match TRBD1. The ends lost 0 bases at V and 2 bases at J; junction bases unmatched: 2. Germline V gives CDR1 SGHAT, CDR2 FQNNGV. The CDR3 contains 15 residues. The CDR3 DNA is TGTGCCAGCAGCTTAGATGGGACAGGAAACTATGGCTACACCTTC. Protein sequence: CASSLDGTGNYGYTF.

The V gene is TRBV2, the J gene TRBJ2-7, with D hard to call. Germline CDR1 SNHLY, CDR2 FYNNEI. The V gene lost 3 bases and the J gene lost 2 bases, with 8 bases spanning the gap. This CDR3 region has 13 residues. CDR3 loop: CASSEGRTYEQYF. The CDR3 nucleotides read TGTGCCAGCAGTGAGGGCAGAACCTACGAGCAGTACTTC.

The V call is TRBV2, the J call TRBJ1-5; TRBD1 agrees at 8 bases. The V gene end was trimmed by 3 bases and the J gene end by 4 bases; junction bases not matched to a gene: 2. The CDR3 consists of 14 residues. Germline CDR1 and CDR2: SNHLY and FYNNEI. The CDR3 DNA sequence: TGTGCCAGCAGTGATAGGACAGGGAATCAGCCCCAGCATTTT. It is translated as CASSDRTGNQPQHF.

This chain joins TRBV9 and TRBJ2-1, with 11 bases matching TRBD2. The V segment lost 4 bases and the J segment 7 bases; nucleotides outside the gene matches: 7. Germline V gene sequence: CDR1 SGDLS, CDR2 YYNGEE. The CDR3 has 15 residues. The CDR3 region has the DNA TGTGCCAGCAGCTTAGCGGGAGGGCCTCGGAATGAGCAGTTCTTC. Its translation: CASSLAGGPRNEQFF. The whole variable domain, remainder taken from reference TRBV9 and TRBJ2-1, is DSGVTQTPKHLITATGQRVTLRCSPRSGDLSVYWYQQSLDQGLQFLIQYYNGEERAKGNILERFSAQQFPDLHSELNLSSLELGDSALYFCASSLAGGPRNEQFFGPGTRLTVL.

The gene calls are TRBV7-6 and TRBJ1-3; 8 positions agree with TRBD1. The ends lost 4 bases at V and 1 base at J; junction bases unmatched: 3. CDR1 and CDR2 from the germline V gene are SGHVS and FNYEAQ. The CDR3 totals 15 residues. Here the CDR3 reads CASSYRDRSGNTIYF. The CDR3 nucleotides are TGTGCCAGCAGCTACCGGGACAGGTCTGGAAACACCATATATTTT.

The table lists this clone with a few counts. CDR3: CATVKSSGNTIYF. The CDR3 nucleotides are TGTGCCACCGTTAAGAGCTCTGGAAACACCATATATTTT. This chain uses TRBV2 with TRBJ1-3, with D hard to call. The CDR3 contains 13 residues. V shed 10 bases and J shed 0 bases, with 10 bases lying between them. The germline gives CDR1 SNHLY, CDR2 FYNNEI.

The chain uses TRBV14 and TRBJ2-2, with 7 positions matching TRBD1. Germline V gives CDR1 SGHDN, CDR2 FVKESK. The CDR3 is 16 residues long. Trimming removed 1 base from V and 0 bases from J; junction bases left unmatched: 2. CDR3 sequence: CASSQVGTANTGELFF. CDR3 DNA: TGTGCCAGCAGCCAAGTCGGGACAGCGAACACCGGGGAGCTGTTTTTT.

This clone has only one observation. V is TRBV10-1 and J is TRBJ1-5; D gene ambiguous. Trimming pared 3 bases from V and 2 bases from J, leaving 8 bases between. The CDR3 has 14 residues. Germline CDR1 is WNHNN and CDR2 is SYGVQD (reference sequence). CDR3 protein: CASSDWEGNQPQHF. As DNA, the CDR3 is TGCGCCAGCAGTGATTGGGAGGGCAATCAGCCCCAGCATTTT.

The chain links TRBV29-1 to TRBJ1-2; D is uncertain. The CDR3 has 12 residues. V lost 5 bases and J lost 4, with 11 bases in between. Germline V gene lookup returns CDR1 SQVTM and CDR2 ANQGSEA. CDR3 DNA sequence: TGCAGCGTTAATGAGGGCTTCTATGGCTACACCTTC. The encoded protein is CSVNEGFYGYTF.

The chain employs TRBV6-5 and TRBJ1-1; 8 nucleotides align to TRBD1. CDR3 length: 15 residues. Germline trimming cut 1 base from V and 6 bases from J; bases unmatched to any gene: 7. Per germline, CDR1 MNHEY and CDR2 SVGAGI. The CDR3 DNA reads TGTGCCAGCAGTTACTTCGGGACAGGAAGATCTGAAGCTTTCTTT. Its protein product is CASSYFGTGRSEAFF.

This chain's CDR3 is CAWSVGRDKNIQYF. CDR3 in DNA: TGTGCCTGGAGTGTGGGGAGGGACAAAAACATTCAGTACTTC. The chain carries TRBV30 and TRBJ2-4; 7 positions match TRBD2. The CDR3 has 14 residues. The junction had 2 bases not matched to a gene; V was cut back by 0 bases and J by 3 bases. Looked up from germline, CDR1 is GTSNPN and CDR2 is SVGIG (reference sequence).

This rearrangement joins TRBV2 to TRBJ2-1, with D maybe TRBD1 (6 bases). The germline V gene has CDR1 SNHLY and CDR2 FYNNEI. The CDR3 extends over 15 amino acids. V was shortened by 4 bases and J by 6 bases, with 16 bases between the two germline ends. This CDR3 is CASSVGQGLFNEQFF. The DNA for the CDR3 is TGTGCCAGCAGTGTAGGGCAGGGGTTATTCAATGAGCAGTTCTTC.

V gene TRBV15 combines with J gene TRBJ1-2, with D tentatively TRBD1 (5 bases). Trimming left V 1 base short and J 5 bases short, with 20 bases between. CDR1 is LNHNV and CDR2 is YYDKDF in the germline V gene (reference sequence). The CDR3 has 17 residues. The chain's CDR3 is CATSRVGQGLYEYGYTF. The CDR3, as DNA: TGTGCCACCAGCAGAGTGGGGCAGGGATTATATGAATATGGCTACACCTTC.

This clone was counted a single time. The rearrangement links TRBV11-2 to TRBJ1-1; perhaps TRBD1 as D (5 bases). Germline assignment: CDR1 SGHAT and CDR2 FQNNGV. The V and J ends lost 1 base and 2 bases respectively, with 5 bases between them. CDR3 length: 13 amino acids. In nucleotides, the CDR3 is TGTGCCAGCAGCTTAGGGGGCAACACTGAAGCTTTCTTT. Its protein is CASSLGGNTEAFF.

This chain connects TRBV18 to TRBJ1-1, with a possible D match to TRBD1 (5 bases). CDR3 length: 14 amino acids. The V end lost 1 base, the J end lost 3 bases, and 9 bases lay between the germline ends. Looked up from germline, CDR1 is KGHSH and CDR2 is LQKENI. CDR3 amino acids: CASSPQGGDTEAFF. The CDR3, as DNA: TGTGCCAGCTCACCACAGGGAGGGGACACTGAAGCTTTCTTT.

The CDR3 nucleotides are TGTGCCAACCTACTAGTTCGCACAGATACGCAGTATTTT. This codes for CANLLVRTDTQYF. V usage is TRBV6-4 and J usage is TRBJ2-3; maybe TRBD2 (5 bases). Trimming cost V 10 bases and J 1 base, with 12 bases left between them. Germline V gene lookup returns CDR1 MRHNA and CDR2 SNTAGT. The length of the CDR3 is 13 residues.

The gene calls are TRBV9 and TRBJ1-4; 10 bases line up with TRBD1. Germline CDR1 reads SGDLS; CDR2 reads YYNGEE. This CDR3 has 21 amino acids. V shed 3 bases and J 0 bases; nucleotides not matched to a gene: 17. The CDR3 region is CASSARPISGQGTATNEKLFF. In DNA, the CDR3 is TGTGCCAGCAGCGCCAGACCAATTTCGGGACAGGGGACTGCAACTAATGAAAAACTGTTTTTT.

The chain carries TRBV7-8 and TRBJ1-2; D gene uncertain. Trimming removed 1 base at V and 8 bases at J, with 11 bases between. CDR1 is SGHVS, CDR2 FQNEAQ, per germline. CDR3 length equals 13 residues. In nucleotides, the CDR3 is TGTGCCAGCAGCTTAGTCGGCGGGGAAGGCTACACCTTC. Its protein product is CASSLVGGEGYTF.

The rearrangement joins TRBV6-4 to TRBJ1-1; D is unclear. Germline V lookup: CDR1 MRHNA, CDR2 SNTAGT. V was cut by 5 bases and J by 1 base, with 8 bases left in between. The CDR3 sequence is 13 residues long. CDR3 DNA sequence: TGTGCCAGCAGTCCGTGGGCGAACACTGAAGCTTTCTTT. Protein sequence: CASSPWANTEAFF.

The chain joins TRBV6-5 to TRBJ2-7, with a tentative D call TRBD2 (5 bases). V was pared by 4 bases and J by 5 bases, with 12 bases between. This CDR3 spans 13 amino acids. Germline V gene sequence: CDR1 MNHEY, CDR2 SVGAGI. CDR3 sequence (DNA): TGTGCCAGCAGTTCGCCAGGACTGGACGAGCAGTACTTC. This encodes CASSSPGLDEQYF.

The chain has TRBV19 and TRBJ2-5; D remains ambiguous. Trimming stripped 5 bases from V and 2 bases from J, with 12 bases between. The CDR3 length is 14 residues. The germline gives CDR1 LNHDA, CDR2 SQIVND (reference sequence). The CDR3 DNA is TGTGCCAGTAGTTCTCTACAGTTACAAGAGACCCAGTACTTC. Amino acids: CASSSLQLQETQYF.

The chain uses TRBV28 and TRBJ2-7; the match to TRBD2 covers 10 bases. The CDR3 covers 15 residues. CDR1 is MDHEN, CDR2 SYDVKM, per germline. Trimming removed 6 bases from V and 5 bases from J; junction bases left unmatched: 10. The CDR3 region is CASSSVAGGWNEQYF. The CDR3 DNA is TGTGCCAGCAGCTCTGTAGCGGGAGGTTGGAACGAGCAGTACTTC.

The chain uses TRBV7-6 and TRBJ2-1; D is possibly TRBD2 (6 bases). The CDR3 has 16 residues. The V end lost 0 bases, the J end lost 3 bases, and 12 bases lay between the germline ends. Germline CDR1 SGHVS, CDR2 FNYEAQ. The CDR3 spells CASSLADRELYNEQFF. In DNA form, the CDR3 reads TGTGCCAGCAGCTTAGCCGATCGGGAGCTCTACAATGAGCAGTTCTTC.

V usage is TRBV19 and J usage is TRBJ1-1, with D perhaps TRBD1 (5 bases). This CDR3 contains 15 residues. V lost 7 bases and J lost 2, with 17 bases in between. Germline V gives CDR1 LNHDA, CDR2 SQIVND (reference sequence). The CDR3 spells CASTVYRGFNTEAFF. CDR3 nucleotides: TGTGCCAGTACGGTGTATAGGGGTTTCAACACTGAAGCTTTCTTT. Full variable domain (remainder filled in from reference TRBV19 and TRBJ1-1): DGGITQSPKYLFRKEGQNVTLSCEQNLNHDAMYWYRQDPGQGLRLIYYSQIVNDFQKGDIAEGYSVSREKKESFPLTVTSAQKNPTAFYLCASTVYRGFNTEAFFGQGTRLTVV.

V gene TRBV11-3 combines with J gene TRBJ2-7; D uncertain. Germline lookup yields CDR1 SGHNT and CDR2 YENEEA. There are 13 residues in the CDR3. The V gene lost 8 bases and the J gene lost 1 base, with 12 bases spanning the gap. CDR3 sequence (DNA): TGTGCCAGCGTCCTGGCATTTTCCTACGAGCAGTACTTC. Encoded protein: CASVLAFSYEQYF.

The chain uses TRBV9 and TRBJ2-2; unclear D gene. Germline CDR1 SGDLS, CDR2 YYNGEE. V lost 1 base to trimming and J lost 1 base, with 8 bases between them. The CDR3 length is 15 residues. The DNA for the CDR3 is TGTGCCAGCAGCGTACACCAGGTGAACACCGGGGAGCTGTTTTTT. Translated, it gives CASSVHQVNTGELFF.

This clone appeared once. V gene TRBV11-2 combines with J gene TRBJ2-5; 8 positions agree with TRBD1. The V segment lost 6 bases and the J segment 3 bases; nucleotides outside the gene matches: 12. Germline CDR1 and CDR2: SGHAT and FQNNGV. The CDR3 has 16 residues. CDR3 residues: CASRRYQGAKEETQYF. The CDR3 DNA reads as TGTGCCAGCAGAAGATACCAGGGGGCCAAGGAAGAGACCCAGTACTTC.

Points on this clone: Different DNA sequences within this sample yield the same CDR3. This CDR3 reads CASSISGGNQPQHF. Written as DNA, the CDR3 is TGTGCCAGTAGTATATCAGGGGGCAATCAGCCCCAGCATTTT. The chain combines TRBV19 with TRBJ1-5; D may be TRBD1 (6 bases). The germline V gene has CDR1 LNHDA and CDR2 SQIVND (reference sequence). This CDR3 comprises 14 residues. V shed 2 bases and J shed 2 bases, with 7 bases lying between them.

This rearrangement joins TRBV28 to TRBJ1-4; D not resolved. V lost 8 bases, J lost 8 bases, and 24 bases lay in between. The length of the CDR3 is 16 residues. Germline values: CDR1 MDHEN, CDR2 SYDVKM. CDR3 protein: CASGQVGPLFREKLFF. The CDR3 DNA reads as TGTGCCAGCGGTCAGGTCGGCCCCCTCTTCCGGGAAAAACTGTTTTTT.

The chain has TRBV6-5 and TRBJ2-1, with 7 bases fitting TRBD2. Germline loops: CDR1 MNHEY, CDR2 SVGAGI. With V trimmed by 5 bases and J by 2 bases, 6 bases remained unmatched. CDR3 length: 15 amino acids. The CDR3 coding sequence is TGTGCCAGCAGTAATGCACTAGCGACCTACAATGAGCAGTTCTTC. Encoded protein: CASSNALATYNEQFF.